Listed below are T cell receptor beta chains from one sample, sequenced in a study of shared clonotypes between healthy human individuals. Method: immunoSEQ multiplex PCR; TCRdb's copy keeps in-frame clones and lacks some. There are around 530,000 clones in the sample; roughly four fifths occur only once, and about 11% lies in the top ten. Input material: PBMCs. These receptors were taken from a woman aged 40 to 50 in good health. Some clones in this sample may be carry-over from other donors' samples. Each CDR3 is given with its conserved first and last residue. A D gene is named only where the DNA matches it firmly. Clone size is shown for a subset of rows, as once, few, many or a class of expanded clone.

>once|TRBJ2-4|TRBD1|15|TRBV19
CASSINRQGKNIQYF
TGTGCCAGTAGTATCAATAGACAGGGGAAAAACATTCAGTACTTC
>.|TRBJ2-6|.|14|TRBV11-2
CASSPVTGANVLTF
TGTGCCAGCAGCCCCGTAACCGGGGCCAACGTCCTGACTTTC
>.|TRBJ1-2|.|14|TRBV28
CASSFSGDWPGYTF
TGTGCCAGCAGTTTTTCCGGAGACTGGCCGGGCTACACCTTC
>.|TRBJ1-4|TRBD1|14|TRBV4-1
CASSRQGRDEKLFF
TGCGCCAGCAGCCGACAGGGGAGGGATGAAAAACTGTTTTTT
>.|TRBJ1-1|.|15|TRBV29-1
CSVDRGWGMNTEAFF
TGCAGCGTTGATCGGGGGTGGGGCATGAACACTGAAGCTTTCTTT
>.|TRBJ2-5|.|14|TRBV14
CASSRDSAWETQYF
TGTGCCAGCAGCCGAGACTCGGCGTGGGAGACCCAGTACTTC
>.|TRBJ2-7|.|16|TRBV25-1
CASSEWGPVSSYEQYF
TGTGCCAGCAGTGAATGGGGCCCAGTAAGCTCCTACGAGCAGTACTTC
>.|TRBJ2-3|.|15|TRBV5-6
CASSLGRDGTDTQYF
TGTGCCAGCAGCCTTGGCCGGGACGGCACAGATACGCAGTATTTT
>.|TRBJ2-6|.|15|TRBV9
CASSVVGSGANVLTF
TGTGCCAGCAGCGTAGTGGGTTCTGGGGCCAACGTCCTGACTTTC
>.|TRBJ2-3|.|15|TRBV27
CASSKLGVVTDTQYF
TGTGCCAGCAGCAAGCTAGGGGTAGTGACAGATACGCAGTATTTT
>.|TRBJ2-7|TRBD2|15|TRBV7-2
CASSLAGLAGNEQYF
TGTGCCAGCAGCTTAGCGGGACTAGCGGGAAACGAGCAGTACTTC